A single T cell receptor beta chain is shown here with its context. Libraries for naive CD8 T cells, which were made from approximately 20,000 to 1,000,000 sorted cells, drew on 10%, 30% or 50% of the RNA. When naive CD8 T cells were sorted, they were gated as CD8+CD4-CCR7+CD45RA+. The use of previously described methods and listed TCR primers produced the bulk TCR libraries. TCRdb ran MiXCR on the PCR reads and lists one entry per CDR3 protein. Among 550,000 to 750,000 distinct CDR3 sequences listed, nearly 20% were seen once. The data were obtained in a study of molecular identifiers for immune sequencing clone quantification. Study as a whole: In the replicates, RNA derived from roughly 20,000 or 100,000 naive CD8 cells was divided into five parts, and four were sequenced.

Per germline, CDR1 SGDLS and CDR2 YYNGEE. Trimming took 3 bases from V and 6 from J, leaving 7 bases between them. The CDR3 is made up of 12 amino acids. This clonotype originated in a human donor in good health. Some libraries in this study had Jurkat cell RNA spiked in. The chain couples TRBV9 to TRBJ2-1; D remains ambiguous. Sample: naive CD8+ T cells from blood, with Jurkat cell RNA spiked in. The subset: FACS-sorted CD8+CD4-CCR7+CD45RA+ naive T cells. The CDR3 bases are TGTGCCAGCAGCGCCAACAGCAATGAGCAGTTCTTC. It specifies CASSANSNEQFF.